The 10 T cell receptor beta chains given below trace back to one sample, sequenced in a study of T cell responses to AZD1222 COVID-19 vaccine. Clones were sequenced by immunoSEQ multiplex PCR, and TCRdb holds only the in-frame ones, with some missing. The sample holds 100,000 to 120,000 clones, over 75% seen once. The specimen was peripheral blood, collected on day 0 of AZD1222 vaccination. These receptors were collected from an adult in good health.

The rearrangement uses TRBV30 and TRBJ1-1; no reliable D call. Germline lookup yields CDR1 GTSNPN and CDR2 SVGIG (reference sequence). Trimming removed 0 bases from V and 0 bases from J, with 5 bases in between. The CDR3 is 13 residues long. CDR3 sequence (DNA): TGTGCCTGGAGTGTAACGGTGAACACTGAAGCTTTCTTT. Protein sequence: CAWSVTVNTEAFF.

The V gene is TRBV28, the J gene TRBJ1-2; TRBD1 matches at 7 bases. CDR1 MDHEN and CDR2 SYDVKM come from the germline V gene. This CDR3 spans 13 amino acids. V lost 11 bases to trimming and J lost 4 bases; unmatched junction nucleotides: 10. CDR3 region: CAAQGGAGYGYTF. CDR3 in DNA: TGTGCCGCTCAAGGGGGCGCAGGCTATGGCTACACCTTC.

V is TRBV18 and J is TRBJ1-6; D possibly corresponds to TRBD1 (5 bases). The CDR3 is 14 amino acids. Between the trimmed V and J ends, which lost 6 bases and 4 bases, there was a span of 10 bases. Germline V gene sequence: CDR1 KGHSH, CDR2 LQKENI. CDR3 nucleotides: TGTGCCAGCTCCGTCGACAGTTATAATTCACCCCTCCACTTT. Translating gives CASSVDSYNSPLHF.

V and J are TRBV5-4 and TRBJ1-1; D is unclear. CDR3 length: 11 residues. The germline CDR1 and CDR2 sequences are SGHNT and YYREEE (reference sequence). V lost 5 bases and J lost 2, with 4 bases in between. CDR3 in amino acids: CASRLNTEAFF. CDR3 DNA sequence: TGTGCCAGCAGATTAAACACTGAAGCTTTCTTT.

Here the CDR3 DNA reads TGTGCCAGCTCATACGGACCGAACTCACCCCTCCACTTT. Translating gives CASSYGPNSPLHF. The rearrangement links TRBV18 to TRBJ1-6; D remains ambiguous. CDR3 length equals 13 residues. V was pared by 5 bases and J by 10 bases, with 12 bases between. Germline loops: CDR1 KGHSH, CDR2 LQKENI.

The CDR3 sequence is CASSYSTKDTQYF. The CDR3 DNA is TGTGCCAGCAGTTACTCAACGAAAGATACGCAGTATTTT. This chain joins TRBV6-6 and TRBJ2-3; D unclear. CDR1 is MNHNY, CDR2 SVGAGI, per germline (reference sequence). Trimming removed 0 bases at V and 5 bases at J, with 6 bases between. This CDR3 has 13 residues.

J is TRBJ2-7 and V is TRBV30, with D possibly TRBD2 on 6 matching bases. Looked up from germline, CDR1 is GTSNPN and CDR2 is SVGIG (reference sequence). Trimming took off 1 base at V and 4 bases at J, with 11 bases between the two ends. The CDR3 totals 13 residues. CDR3 amino acids: CAWSGGLRYEQYF. CDR3 DNA: TGTGCCTGGAGTGGGGGACTGCGGTACGAGCAGTACTTC.

The chain joins TRBV18 to TRBJ2-7; TRBD1 agrees at 8 bases. This CDR3 contains 16 residues. V lost 5 bases and J lost 4; bases outside the gene matches: 13. Germline lookup yields CDR1 KGHSH and CDR2 LQKENI. CDR3 in DNA: TGTGCCAGCTCAGCACTGGGGGCCGACAGGGGTTACGAGCAGTACTTC. It encodes CASSALGADRGYEQYF.

This clone was detected a few times. This chain joins TRBV28 and TRBJ1-6, with D maybe TRBD1 (5 bases). The germline V gene has CDR1 MDHEN and CDR2 SYDVKM. The germline V and J ends were trimmed by 4 bases and 10 bases, with 17 bases remaining between them. The CDR3 is made up of 15 amino acids. The CDR3 loop reads CASSSLGGFVSPLHF. The CDR3 DNA reads as TGTGCCAGCAGTTCCCTTGGGGGGTTCGTCTCACCCCTCCACTTT.

The chain uses TRBV7-2 and TRBJ1-1; maybe TRBD1 (5 bases). This CDR3 is built from 14 residues. CDR1 and CDR2 from the germline V gene are SGHTA and FQGNSA. Trimming removed 1 base at V and 4 bases at J, with 10 bases between. The DNA of the CDR3 is TGTGCCAGCAGCTTAGATGTCGGGGGCACTGAAGCTTTCTTT. This translates into CASSLDVGGTEAFF.